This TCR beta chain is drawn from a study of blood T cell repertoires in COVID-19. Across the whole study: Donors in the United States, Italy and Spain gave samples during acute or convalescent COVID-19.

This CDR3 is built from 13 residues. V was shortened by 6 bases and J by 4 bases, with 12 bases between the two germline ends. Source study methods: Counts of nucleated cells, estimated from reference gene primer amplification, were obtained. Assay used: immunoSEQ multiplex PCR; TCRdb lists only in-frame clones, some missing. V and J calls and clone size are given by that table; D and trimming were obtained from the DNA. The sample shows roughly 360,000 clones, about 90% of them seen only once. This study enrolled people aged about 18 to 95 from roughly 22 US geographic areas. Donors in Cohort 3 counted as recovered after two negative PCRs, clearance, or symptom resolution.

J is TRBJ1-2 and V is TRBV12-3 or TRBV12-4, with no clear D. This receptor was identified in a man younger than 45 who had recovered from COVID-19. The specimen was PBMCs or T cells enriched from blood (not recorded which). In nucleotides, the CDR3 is TGTGCCAGCAGCCAGACACGGATCTATGGCTACACCTTC. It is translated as CASSQTRIYGYTF.